The following is a TCR beta chain sequence with its context. Healthy bone marrow donors formed the donor group. CDR1 and CDR2 (germline): SGHTA, FQGNSA. V lost 1 base to trimming and J lost 6 bases; unmatched junction nucleotides: 10. The CDR3 is made up of 16 amino acids. This entry is derived from a study of cytomegalovirus exposure and HLA in healthy donors. The PCR was carried out with 60 Vbeta primers and 13 Jbeta primers. Libraries were prepared by immunoSEQ multiplex PCR; TCRdb keeps only in-frame clonotypes and omits some of them. Of about 200,000 clones listed, 70% to 85% are singletons. The chain is built from TRBV7-2 and TRBJ2-7; 9 nucleotides align to TRBD1. Sequencing used PBMCs. This clonotype was sampled from a male donor in good health and CMV-seronegative. CDR3 in amino acids: CASSLGPGQGFGEQYF. CDR3 sequence (DNA): TGTGCCAGCAGCTTAGGCCCGGGACAGGGCTTCGGCGAGCAGTACTTC.